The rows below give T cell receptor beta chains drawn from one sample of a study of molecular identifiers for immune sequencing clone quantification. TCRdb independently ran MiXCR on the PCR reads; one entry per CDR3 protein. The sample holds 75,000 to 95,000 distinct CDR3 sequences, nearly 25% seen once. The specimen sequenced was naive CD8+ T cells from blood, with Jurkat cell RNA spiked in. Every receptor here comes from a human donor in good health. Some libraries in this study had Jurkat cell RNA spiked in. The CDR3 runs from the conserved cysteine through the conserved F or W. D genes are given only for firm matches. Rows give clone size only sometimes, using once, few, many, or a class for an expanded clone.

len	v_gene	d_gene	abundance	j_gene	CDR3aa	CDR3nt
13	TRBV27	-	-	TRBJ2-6	CASRKPGANVLTF	TGTGCCAGCAGAAAGCCTGGGGCCAACGTCCTGACTTTC
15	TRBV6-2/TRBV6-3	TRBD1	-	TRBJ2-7	CASSSLRQGVYEQYF	TGTGCCAGCAGTTCCCTAAGACAGGGTGTCTACGAGCAGTACTTC
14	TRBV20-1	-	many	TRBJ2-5	CSATGLSRGETQYF	TGCAGTGCTACCGGTCTCTCTCGTGGGGAGACCCAGTACTTC
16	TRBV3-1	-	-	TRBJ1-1	CASSQGVWRVGTEAFF	TGTGCCAGCAGCCAAGGGGTGTGGAGGGTAGGAACTGAAGCTTTCTTT
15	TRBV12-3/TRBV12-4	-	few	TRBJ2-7	CASTLSRGGSYEQYF	TGTGCCAGCACCCTAAGCCGCGGTGGCTCCTACGAGCAGTACTTC
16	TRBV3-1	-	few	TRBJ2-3	CASSREEVGRPDTQYF	TGTGCCAGCAGCCGAGAGGAGGTCGGCCGCCCGGATACGCAGTATTTT
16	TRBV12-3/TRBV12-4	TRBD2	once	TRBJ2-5	CAGSQTKGRGAETQYF	TGTGCCGGCAGCCAGACGAAGGGGCGGGGGGCCGAGACCCAGTACTTC
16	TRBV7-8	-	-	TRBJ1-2	CASSPPADPLSYGYTF	TGTGCCAGCAGCCCCCCGGCCGATCCGCTAAGCTATGGCTACACCTTC
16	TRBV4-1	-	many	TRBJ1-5	CASSQDVFDSNQPQHF	TGCGCCAGCAGCCAAGATGTTTTTGATAGCAATCAGCCCCAGCATTTT
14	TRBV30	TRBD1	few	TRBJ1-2	CAWSALTGVYGYTF	TGTGCCTGGAGTGCCCTGACAGGGGTCTATGGCTACACCTTC
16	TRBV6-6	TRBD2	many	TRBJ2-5	CASSTPGLAVQETQYF	TGTGCCAGCAGTACGCCGGGACTAGCGGTCCAAGAGACCCAGTACTTC
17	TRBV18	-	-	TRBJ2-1	CASSPPEVRYSYNEQFF	TGTGCCAGCTCACCACCGGAGGTCCGCTACAGTTACAATGAGCAGTTCTTC
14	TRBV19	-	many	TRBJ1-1	CASSPVGGNTEAFF	TGTGCCAGTAGCCCCGTCGGGGGGAACACTGAAGCTTTCTTT
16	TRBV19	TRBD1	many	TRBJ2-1	CASSIVGDREDNEQFF	TGTGCCAGTAGTATAGTCGGGGACAGGGAGGACAATGAGCAGTTCTTC
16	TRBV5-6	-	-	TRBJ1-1	CASSSMRRVVNTESFF	TGTGCCAGCAGCTCGATGCGCAGGGTGGTTAACACTGAATCTTTCTTT
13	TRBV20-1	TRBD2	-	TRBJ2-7	CSVPPSGFYEQYF	TGCAGTGTCCCGCCTAGCGGTTTCTACGAGCAGTACTTC
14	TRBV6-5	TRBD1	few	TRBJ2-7	CASSYGTDNYEQYF	TGTGCCAGCAGTTACGGGACAGACAACTACGAGCAGTACTTC
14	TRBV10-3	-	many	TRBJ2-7	CAISDPNGIHEQYF	TGTGCCATCAGTGACCCTAACGGGATCCACGAGCAGTACTTC
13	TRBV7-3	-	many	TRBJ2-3	CASSFDSTDTQYF	TGTGCCAGCAGTTTTGACAGCACAGATACGCAGTATTTT
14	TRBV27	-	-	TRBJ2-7	CASSLSDRTYEQYF	TGTGCCAGCAGTTTAAGTGACCGTACTTACGAGCAGTACTTC
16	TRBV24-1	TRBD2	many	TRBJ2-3	CATSGGLAASTDTQYF	TGTGCCACCAGTGGTGGACTAGCGGCTAGCACAGATACGCAGTATTTT
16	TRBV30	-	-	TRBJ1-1	CAWSTGRRQSYTEAFF	TGTGCCTGGAGTACGGGAAGAAGACAGTCATACACTGAAGCTTTCTTT
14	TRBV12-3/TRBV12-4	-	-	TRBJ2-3	CASSLSFGADTQYF	TGTGCCAGCAGTTTGAGTTTTGGGGCAGATACGCAGTATTTT
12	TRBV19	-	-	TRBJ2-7	CASSTGSYEQYF	TGTGCCAGTAGCACAGGGTCCTACGAGCAGTACTTC
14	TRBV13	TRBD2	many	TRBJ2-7	CASSLGRGAYEQYF	TGTGCCAGCAGCTTAGGCCGGGGGGCCTACGAGCAGTACTTC